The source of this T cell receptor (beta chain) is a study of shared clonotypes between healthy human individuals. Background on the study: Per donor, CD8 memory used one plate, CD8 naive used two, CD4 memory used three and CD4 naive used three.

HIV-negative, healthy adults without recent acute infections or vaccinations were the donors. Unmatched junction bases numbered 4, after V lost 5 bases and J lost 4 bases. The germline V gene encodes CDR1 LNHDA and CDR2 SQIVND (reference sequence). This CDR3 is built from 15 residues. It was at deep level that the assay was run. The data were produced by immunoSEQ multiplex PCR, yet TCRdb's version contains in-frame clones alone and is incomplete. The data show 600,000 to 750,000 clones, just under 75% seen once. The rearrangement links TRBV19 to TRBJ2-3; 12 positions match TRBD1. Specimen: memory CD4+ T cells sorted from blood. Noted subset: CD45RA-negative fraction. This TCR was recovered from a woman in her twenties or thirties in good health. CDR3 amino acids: CASSLGTGGADTQYF. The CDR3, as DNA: TGTGCCAGTAGTCTCGGGACAGGGGGCGCAGATACGCAGTATTTT.